These T cell receptor beta chains were read from a single sample in a study of shared clonotypes between healthy human individuals. Assay: immunoSEQ multiplex PCR; the TCRdb copy retains only in-frame clones and omits some. The table records hundreds of thousands of clones, around 95% of them present only once. The material sequenced was naive CD8+ T cells sorted from blood. The receptors derive from a woman under 40 in good health. Both conserved end residues are part of each CDR3. D genes are given only for firm matches. Not every row has a clone size; where given, it reads once, few, many or a size class.

D	V	size	J	DNA	CDR3
TRBD1	TRBV7-6	NA	TRBJ2-1	TGTGCCAGCAGCTCGGCAGGGGGCTCCTACAATGAGCAGTTCTTC	CASSSAGGSYNEQFF
NA	TRBV7-8	NA	TRBJ1-3	TGTGCCAGCAATCCCGGATCCTTCTCTGGAAACACCATATATTTT	CASNPGSFSGNTIYF
TRBD1	TRBV9	NA	TRBJ2-7	TGTGCCAGCAGTCCACTCCGGGACAGGGGTGTTGTCGAGCAGTACTTC	CASSPLRDRGVVEQYF
NA	TRBV27	NA	TRBJ1-1	TGTGCCAGCAGTACGGGGGGAATTTCTGAAGCTTTCTTT	CASSTGGISEAFF
NA	TRBV6-1	NA	TRBJ2-3	TGTGCCAGCAGTGACAGGGTGGGGTGGACAGATACGCAGTATTTT	CASSDRVGWTDTQYF
NA	TRBV19	NA	TRBJ2-7	TGTGCCAGTAGTATAGGAATCTCCTACGAGCAGTACTTC	CASSIGISYEQYF
NA	TRBV6-1	NA	TRBJ2-2	TGTGCCAGCAGTGGACCTGAGACGGTGAACACCGGGGAGCTGTTTTTT	CASSGPETVNTGELFF
NA	TRBV27	once	TRBJ1-2	TGTGCCAGCAGTCCCCCGGGAGGGACTTATGGCTACACCTTC	CASSPPGGTYGYTF
NA	TRBV5-6	NA	TRBJ1-2	TGTGCCAGCAGCCTCGGTAACCTTCCTTTAGGTTATGGCTACACCTTC	CASSLGNLPLGYGYTF
NA	TRBV4-2	NA	TRBJ1-5	TGTGCCAGCAGCCAAGATCTAAGGATTTCAATTAGCAATCAGCCCCAGCATTTT	CASSQDLRISISNQPQHF
NA	TRBV7-9	NA	TRBJ2-1	TGTGCCAGCAGCTTACGCGGGCTCCCCCGGGATGAGCAGTTCTTC	CASSLRGLPRDEQFF
TRBD1	TRBV10-3	NA	TRBJ2-7	TGTGCCATCAGTGAGTCAGGCCAGGGGGCGGTCGAGCAGTACTTC	CAISESGQGAVEQYF
TRBD1	TRBV28	NA	TRBJ2-7	TGTGCCAGCAGTTTGGGACAGGGAGACGAGCAGTACTTC	CASSLGQGDEQYF
NA	TRBV23-1	NA	TRBJ1-5	TGCGCCAGCAGTCAATCGTTCGACACTCAGCCCCAGCATTTT	CASSQSFDTQPQHF